These 25 T cell receptor beta chains share one sample of origin, sequenced in a study of T-cell memory formation after mild COVID-19. MiXCR, run by TCRdb on the 5' RACE reads, gives a single entry per CDR3 protein. The sample lists under 200,000 distinct CDR3 sequences, roughly 12% seen once, with approximately 3.8% in the top ten. Material: PBMCs or a T cell subset sorted from them (not recorded which). The receptors shown here come from a man younger than 30 who had mild COVID-19 (a few samples of this study predate the infection). Cell type and time point are not known.

This chain links TRBV7-2 with TRBJ2-5; D call uncertain. CDR3 length equals 11 residues. CDR1 and CDR2 (germline): SGHTA, FQGNSA. V was clipped by 6 bases and J by 6 bases, with 8 bases between them. The CDR3, as DNA: TGTGCCAGCAGGCTTAGTAAGACCCAGTACTTC. Protein sequence: CASRLSKTQYF.

J is TRBJ1-3 and V is TRBV7-2, with a tentative D call TRBD1 (6 bases). CDR3 length equals 15 residues. V was trimmed by 6 bases and J by 0 bases, leaving 12 bases between them. Germline V CDR1 and CDR2: SGHTA, FQGNSA. In DNA, the CDR3 is TGTGCCAGCAGAGTCAGGGGAGGCTCTGGAAACACCATATATTTT. This sequence encodes CASRVRGGSGNTIYF.

V gene TRBV6-5 combines with J gene TRBJ2-7; 10 bases are a match to TRBD1. CDR1 and CDR2 from the germline V gene are MNHEY and SVGAGI. The V segment lost 6 bases and the J segment 5 bases; nucleotides outside the gene matches: 10. This CDR3 region has 15 residues. CDR3 bases: TGTGCCAGCAGCCCCGGGGGACAGGGGCGGAACGAGCAGTACTTC. Encoded protein: CASSPGGQGRNEQYF.

The V gene is TRBV10-3, the J gene TRBJ2-1; possibly TRBD2 for D (6 bases). Trimming took off 3 bases at V and 4 bases at J, with 13 bases between the two ends. The CDR3 has 15 residues. In germline, CDR1 is ENHRY, CDR2 SYGVKD. CDR3 sequence (DNA): TGTGCCATCAGTGAAAGGGACTCAGATTACAATGAGCAGTTCTTC. Amino acid sequence: CAISERDSDYNEQFF.

Ten or more counts support this clonotype. CDR3 nucleotides: TGTGCCACCAGCAGAGTACAGGGGTATGAGCAGTTCTTC. Translating gives CATSRVQGYEQFF. This sequence joins TRBV15 and TRBJ2-1, with 7 bases aligning to TRBD1. The CDR3 is 13 amino acids. The V segment lost 1 base and the J segment 8 bases; nucleotides outside the gene matches: 2. The germline gives CDR1 LNHNV, CDR2 YYDKDF (reference sequence).

About this clonotype: Since a much larger clone is just one base distant, this may be a read error. The rearrangement links TRBV3-1 to TRBJ2-3, with D perhaps matching TRBD2 (7 bases). The CDR3 totals 14 residues. Germline CDR1 and CDR2: LGHDT and YNNKEL (reference sequence). The chain's CDR3 is CASSQGGGTDTLYF. In nucleotides, the CDR3 is TGTGCCAGCAGCCAAGGCGGGGGCACAGATACGCTGTATTTT.

This clonotype was recorded at least ten times. The chain employs TRBV4-3 and TRBJ1-1; D remains unclear. Germline lookup yields CDR1 LGHNA and CDR2 YSLEER. There are 13 residues in the CDR3. The V gene lost 0 bases and the J gene lost 3 bases, with 5 bases spanning the gap. The CDR3: CASSQESDTEAFF. CDR3 nucleotides: TGCGCCAGCAGCCAAGAGTCGGACACTGAAGCTTTCTTT.

This clonotype was picked up many times. The chain couples TRBV5-1 to TRBJ2-3, with D perhaps TRBD1 (5 bases). The germline V gene encodes CDR1 SGHRS and CDR2 YFSETQ. Trimming removed 3 bases at V and 2 bases at J, with 10 bases between. The CDR3 runs to 14 residues. CDR3 in DNA: TGCGCCAGCAGCTCGACAGTAGACACAGATACGCAGTATTTT. Its translation is CASSSTVDTDTQYF. The whole variable domain, filled in from reference TRBV5-1 and TRBJ2-3, reads KAGVTQTPRYLIKTRGQQVTLSCSPISGHRSVSWYQQTPGQGLQFLFEYFSETQRNKGNFPGRFSGRQFSNSRSEMNVSTLELGDSALYLCASSSTVDTDTQYFGPGTRLTVL.

This clonotype was detected only a few times. The rearrangement uses TRBV20-1 and TRBJ2-5, with 7 bases fitting TRBD1. The CDR3 has 14 amino acids. The V and J ends lost 2 bases and 5 bases, in that order; junction bases with no gene match: 8. Germline-derived CDR1 and CDR2 are DFQATT and SNEGSKA (reference sequence). This chain's CDR3 is CSARTPQGRETQYF. CDR3 nucleotides: TGCAGTGCTAGAACTCCACAGGGGCGGGAGACCCAGTACTTC.

This clonotype came up many times. CDR3 bases: TGTGCCAGCAGCCAAGACCCAGGGAGGATTGGAAACACCATATATTTT. It translates to CASSQDPGRIGNTIYF. This chain uses TRBV14 with TRBJ1-3, with a weak D call TRBD1 (5 bases). The CDR3 covers 16 residues. The germline V gene has CDR1 SGHDN and CDR2 FVKESK. V lost 0 bases, J lost 3 bases, and 12 bases lay in between.

V is TRBV9 and J is TRBJ2-3; 12 nucleotides align to TRBD2. The ends lost 3 bases at V and 3 bases at J; junction bases unmatched: 2. The length of the CDR3 is 15 residues. CDR1 is SGDLS, CDR2 YYNGEE, per germline. The CDR3 spells CASSGGLAGTDTQYF. In nucleotides, the CDR3 is TGTGCCAGCAGCGGAGGACTAGCGGGGACAGATACGCAGTATTTT.

This clonotype was counted ten times or more. The V call is TRBV5-4, the J call TRBJ2-7, with D perhaps matching TRBD1 (6 bases). Germline values: CDR1 SGHNT, CDR2 YYREEE (reference sequence). The CDR3 consists of 13 residues. The V end lost 0 bases, the J end lost 6 bases, and 10 bases lay between the germline ends. The CDR3 region is CASSLDRVGEQYF. The CDR3 DNA reads as TGTGCCAGCAGCTTGGACAGGGTTGGCGAGCAGTACTTC.

This chain links TRBV5-1 with TRBJ2-5, with a possible D match to TRBD1 (5 bases). The CDR3 contains 12 residues. V gave up 5 bases and J gave up 5 bases, with 10 bases separating them. The V gene's germline CDR1 is SGHRS and CDR2 YFSETQ. The CDR3 spells CASSWGAETQYF. The CDR3 nucleotides are TGCGCCAGCAGTTGGGGCGCCGAGACCCAGTACTTC.

The V and J genes are TRBV11-2 and TRBJ2-5; D tentatively reads TRBD1 or TRBD2 (5 bases each). Germline V gives CDR1 SGHAT, CDR2 FQNNGV. The CDR3 sequence is 12 residues long. V lost 5 bases and J 14 bases, leaving 18 bases between the germline ends. The DNA of the CDR3 is TGTGCCAGCAGCCCTCCCGGGACCCCAGCCTACTTC. This gives the protein CASSPPGTPAYF.

In its sample, this clonotype was seen a few times. The CDR3 sequence is CSVGGSTDTQYF. The CDR3 DNA sequence: TGCAGCGTTGGTGGGAGCACAGATACGCAGTATTTT. The chain employs TRBV29-1 and TRBJ2-3; the D is unclear. The CDR3 spans 12 residues. Germline V gives CDR1 SQVTM, CDR2 ANQGSEA. Trimming removed 4 bases at V and 0 bases at J, with 5 bases between.

The DNA for the CDR3 is TGTGCCACAAAGTCCATAGGACCTTATTACACTGAAGCTTTCTTT. It yields the protein CATKSIGPYYTEAFF. The chain links TRBV7-2 to TRBJ1-1; no definite D call. The CDR3 is 15 residues long. V lost 10 bases to trimming and J lost 3 bases, with 21 bases between them. Germline CDR1 is SGHTA and CDR2 is FQGNSA.

This clonotype was seen a few times. The chain employs TRBV5-1 and TRBJ2-5, with 9 bases lining up with TRBD1. The CDR3 consists of 14 residues. V shed 10 bases and J 5 bases; nucleotides not matched to a gene: 12. Germline V CDR1 and CDR2: SGHRS, YFSETQ. The CDR3 region has the DNA TGCGCCTCGACCCCTACAGGGGGCAGGGAGACCCAGTACTTC. It translates to CASTPTGGRETQYF.

This sequence joins TRBV29-1 and TRBJ1-2; 7 bases agree with TRBD1. The CDR3 length is 13 residues. Germline lookup yields CDR1 SQVTM and CDR2 ANQGSEA. V shed 6 bases and J 0 bases; nucleotides not matched to a gene: 4. The CDR3 loop is CSVRDRANYGYTF. In DNA form, the CDR3 reads TGCAGCGTCAGGGACAGAGCTAACTATGGCTACACCTTC.

Many counts were recorded for this clonotype. The chain employs TRBV5-1 and TRBJ2-7, with 10 bases that match TRBD1. The CDR3 totals 15 residues. With 7 bases clipped from V and 4 bases from J, the junction kept 11 bases outside the gene matches. Germline lookup yields CDR1 SGHRS and CDR2 YFSETQ. The CDR3 loop is CASARSGTGEYEQYF. CDR3 coding DNA: TGCGCCAGCGCCCGCTCCGGGACAGGGGAGTACGAGCAGTACTTC.

At least ten counts were recorded for this clonotype. The V call is TRBV6-5, the J call TRBJ1-2, with D unclear. The CDR3 is 11 amino acids. Germline V lookup: CDR1 MNHEY, CDR2 SVGAGI. Trimming cost V 6 bases and J 4 bases, with 6 bases left between them. The CDR3, as DNA: TGTGCCAGCAGGGCTCTCTATGGCTACACCTTC. This translates into CASRALYGYTF.

This clonotype was detected ten times or more. The chain combines TRBV7-2 with TRBJ2-3, with D hard to call. The CDR3 contains 14 residues. From germline, CDR1 is SGHTA and CDR2 FQGNSA. V lost 5 bases to trimming and J lost 2 bases, with 11 bases between them. CDR3 in DNA: TGTGCCAGCAGCGGCCGGACGGTCACAGATACGCAGTATTTT. This translates into CASSGRTVTDTQYF.

This chain joins TRBV7-9 and TRBJ2-2, with 8 bases that match TRBD1. The CDR3 contains 14 residues. Trimming removed 5 bases from V and 6 bases from J; junction bases left unmatched: 5. Per the germline V gene, CDR1 is SEHNR and CDR2 is FQNEAQ (reference sequence). The CDR3 DNA sequence: TGTGCCAGCAGCATTCCAGGGGGCCCCGGGGAGCTGTTTTTT. This sequence encodes CASSIPGGPGELFF.

This clonotype was detected only a few times. The chain links TRBV7-9 to TRBJ2-2, with D uncertain. Germline values: CDR1 SEHNR, CDR2 FQNEAQ (reference sequence). The CDR3 is made up of 12 amino acids. V was pared by 6 bases and J by 7 bases, with 9 bases between. CDR3 region: CASRPSSGELFF. In DNA form, the CDR3 reads TGTGCCAGCAGGCCAAGTAGCGGGGAGCTGTTTTTT.

This CDR3 reads CASSVVGDSYNEQFF. CDR3 nucleotides: TGTGCCAGCAGCGTAGTGGGGGACTCCTACAATGAGCAGTTCTTC. This sequence joins TRBV9 and TRBJ2-1, with D perhaps being TRBD1 or TRBD2 (5 bases each). V was cut by 0 bases and J by 0 bases, with 7 bases left in between. The CDR3 totals 15 residues. Looked up from germline, CDR1 is SGDLS and CDR2 is YYNGEE.

The gene calls are TRBV27 and TRBJ1-1, with unresolved D. Trimming took 2 bases from V and 0 from J, leaving 10 bases between them. CDR3 length: 15 residues. In germline, CDR1 is MNHEY, CDR2 SMNVEV (reference sequence). Here the CDR3 DNA reads TGTGCCAGCAGTTTAAGCCCCGGACTGAACACTGAAGCTTTCTTT. The encoded protein is CASSLSPGLNTEAFF.